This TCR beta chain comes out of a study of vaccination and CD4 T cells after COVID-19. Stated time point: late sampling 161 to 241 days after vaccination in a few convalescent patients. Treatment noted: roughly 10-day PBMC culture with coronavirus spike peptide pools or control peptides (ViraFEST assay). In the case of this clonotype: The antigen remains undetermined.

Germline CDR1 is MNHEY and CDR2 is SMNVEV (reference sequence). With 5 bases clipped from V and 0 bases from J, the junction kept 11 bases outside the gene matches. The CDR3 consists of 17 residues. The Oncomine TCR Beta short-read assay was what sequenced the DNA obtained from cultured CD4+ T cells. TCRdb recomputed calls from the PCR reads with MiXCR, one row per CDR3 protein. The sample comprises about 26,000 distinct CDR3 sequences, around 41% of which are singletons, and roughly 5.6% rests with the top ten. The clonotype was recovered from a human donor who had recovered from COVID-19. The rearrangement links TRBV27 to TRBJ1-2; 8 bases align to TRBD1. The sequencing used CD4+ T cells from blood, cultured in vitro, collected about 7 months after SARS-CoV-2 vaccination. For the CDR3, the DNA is TGTGCCAGCAGTCCAAGGACAGGGTGGGGTACTAACTATGGCTACACCTTC. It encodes CASSPRTGWGTNYGYTF.